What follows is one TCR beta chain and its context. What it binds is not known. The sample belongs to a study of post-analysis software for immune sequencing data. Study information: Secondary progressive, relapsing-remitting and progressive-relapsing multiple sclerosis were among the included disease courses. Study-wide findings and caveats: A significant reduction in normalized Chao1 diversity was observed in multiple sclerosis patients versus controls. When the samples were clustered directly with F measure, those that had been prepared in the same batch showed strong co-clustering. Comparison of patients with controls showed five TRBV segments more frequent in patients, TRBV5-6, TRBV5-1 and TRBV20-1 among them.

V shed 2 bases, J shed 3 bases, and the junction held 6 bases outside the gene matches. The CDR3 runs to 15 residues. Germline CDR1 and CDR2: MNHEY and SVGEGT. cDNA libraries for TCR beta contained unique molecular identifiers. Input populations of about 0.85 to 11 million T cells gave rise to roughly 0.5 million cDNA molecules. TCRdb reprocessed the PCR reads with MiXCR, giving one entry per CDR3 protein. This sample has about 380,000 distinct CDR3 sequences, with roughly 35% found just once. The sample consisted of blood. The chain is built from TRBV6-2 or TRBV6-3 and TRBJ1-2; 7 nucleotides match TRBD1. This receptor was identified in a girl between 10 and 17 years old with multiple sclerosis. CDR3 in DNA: TGTGCCAGCAGTTACGAGGACAGGCGATACTATGGCTACACCTTC. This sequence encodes CASSYEDRRYYGYTF.